This TCR beta chain emerged from a study of CD8 T cells in ankylosing spondylitis. The CDR3 covers 12 residues. CDR1 and CDR2 from the germline V gene are SGHRS and YFSETQ. V gave up 3 bases and J gave up 3 bases, with 7 bases separating them. Libraries for TCR beta were made by quantitative 5'-RACE with molecular barcodes. Via MiXCR, TCRdb re-called the 5' RACE reads, giving one row per CDR3 protein. In the table there are 350,000 to 550,000 distinct CDR3 sequences, 26% of which are singletons. Study-wide results and limits: Reportedly, significant enrichment of disease-linked clones occurred in matched ankylosing spondylitis synovial fluid. Both synovial fluid and blood in reactive arthritis had previously been reported to carry some motif variants. What appeared characteristic of ankylosing spondylitis blood was a TCR beta motif of eight or nine highly homologous variants.

This clonotype occurred many times. Its specificity is unknown. Sequencing used blood, either unsorted or a sorted T cell fraction (not recorded which). This chain joins TRBV5-1 and TRBJ2-7; possible D gene TRBD1, 5 bases. The sequence came from a male donor with ankylosing spondylitis. The CDR3 nucleotides are TGCGCCAGCAGCTATGACAGCTACGAGCAGTACTTC. Translated, it gives CASSYDSYEQYF.